This T cell receptor beta chain is drawn from a study of blood T cells in healthy people across ages. The CDR3 loop spans 15 amino acids. V lost 1 base, J lost 0 bases, and 9 bases lay in between. Germline V gene lookup returns CDR1 MNHNS and CDR2 SASEGT. Sample-barcoded 5' priming and a J-beta primer mix drove a second PCR of roughly 6 to 12 cycles. One entry per CDR3 protein results from TCRdb running MiXCR on the 5' RACE reads. The table lists hundreds of thousands of distinct CDR3 sequences, about a third of them singletons. The sequence derives from a woman of 80 years or more in good health. Sequenced sample: blood. V and J are TRBV6-1 and TRBJ1-2, with D unresolved. CDR3 region: CASSEVPGANYGYTF. CDR3 bases: TGTGCCAGCAGTGAAGTCCCAGGAGCTAACTATGGCTACACCTTC.